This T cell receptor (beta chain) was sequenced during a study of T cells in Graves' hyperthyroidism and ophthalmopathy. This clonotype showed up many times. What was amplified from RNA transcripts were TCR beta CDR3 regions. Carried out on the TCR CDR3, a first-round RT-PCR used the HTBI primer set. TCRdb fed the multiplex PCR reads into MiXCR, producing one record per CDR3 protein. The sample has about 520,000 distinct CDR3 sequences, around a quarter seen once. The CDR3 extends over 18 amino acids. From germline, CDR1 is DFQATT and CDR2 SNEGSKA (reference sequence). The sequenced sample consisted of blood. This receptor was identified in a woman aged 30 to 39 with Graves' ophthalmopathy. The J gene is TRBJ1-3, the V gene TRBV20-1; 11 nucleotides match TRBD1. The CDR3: CRVLRDRGFPRSGNTIYF. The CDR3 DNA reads TGCAGGGTCCTGCGGGACAGGGGGTTTCCCCGCTCTGGAAACACCATATATTTT.